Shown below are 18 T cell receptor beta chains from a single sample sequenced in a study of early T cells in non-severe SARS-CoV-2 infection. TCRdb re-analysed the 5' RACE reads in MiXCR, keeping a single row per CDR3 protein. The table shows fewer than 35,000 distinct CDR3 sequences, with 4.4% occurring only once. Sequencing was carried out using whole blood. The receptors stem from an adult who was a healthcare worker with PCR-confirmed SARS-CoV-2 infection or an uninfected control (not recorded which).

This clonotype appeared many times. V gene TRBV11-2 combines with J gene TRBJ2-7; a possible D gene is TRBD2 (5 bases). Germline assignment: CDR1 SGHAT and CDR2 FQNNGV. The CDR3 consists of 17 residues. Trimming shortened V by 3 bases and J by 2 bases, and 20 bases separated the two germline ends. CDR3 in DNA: TGTGCCAGCAGCTTGGGTGTTGGCGAGCGGCCAGCCTACGAGCAGTACTTC. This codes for CASSLGVGERPAYEQYF. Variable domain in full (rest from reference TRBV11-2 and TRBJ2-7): EAGVAQSPRYKIIEKRQSVAFWCNPISGHATLYWYQQILGQGPKLLIQFQNNGVVDDSQLPKDRFSAERLKGVDSTLKIQPAKLEDSAVYLCASSLGVGERPAYEQYFGPGTRLTVT.

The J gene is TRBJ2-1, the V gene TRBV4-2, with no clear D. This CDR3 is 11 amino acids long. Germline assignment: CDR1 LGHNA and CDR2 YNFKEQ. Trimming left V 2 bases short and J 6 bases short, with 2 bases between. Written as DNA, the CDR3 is TGTGCCAGCAGCCAACTCAATGAGCAGTTCTTC. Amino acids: CASSQLNEQFF.

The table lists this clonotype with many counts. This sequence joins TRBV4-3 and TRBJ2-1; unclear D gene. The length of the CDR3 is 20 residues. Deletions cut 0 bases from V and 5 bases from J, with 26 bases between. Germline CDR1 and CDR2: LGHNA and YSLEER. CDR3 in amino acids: CASSQDWPQTPRRPNNEQFF. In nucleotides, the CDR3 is TGCGCCAGCAGCCAAGATTGGCCCCAAACGCCTAGACGCCCAAACAATGAGCAGTTCTTC.

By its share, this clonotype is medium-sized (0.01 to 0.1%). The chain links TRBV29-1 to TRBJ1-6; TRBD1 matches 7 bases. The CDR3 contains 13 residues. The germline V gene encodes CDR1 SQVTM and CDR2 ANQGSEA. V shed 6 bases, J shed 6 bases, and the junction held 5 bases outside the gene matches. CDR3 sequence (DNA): TGCAGCGTCATTACAGGGGTTAATTCACCCCTCCACTTT. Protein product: CSVITGVNSPLHF.

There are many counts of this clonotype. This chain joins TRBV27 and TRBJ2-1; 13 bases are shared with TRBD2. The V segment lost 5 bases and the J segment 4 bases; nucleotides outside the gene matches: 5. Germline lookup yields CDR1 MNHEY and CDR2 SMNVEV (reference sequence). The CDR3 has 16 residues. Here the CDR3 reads CASSPWTSGRYNEQFF. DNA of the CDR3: TGTGCCAGCAGTCCATGGACTAGCGGGAGATACAATGAGCAGTTCTTC.

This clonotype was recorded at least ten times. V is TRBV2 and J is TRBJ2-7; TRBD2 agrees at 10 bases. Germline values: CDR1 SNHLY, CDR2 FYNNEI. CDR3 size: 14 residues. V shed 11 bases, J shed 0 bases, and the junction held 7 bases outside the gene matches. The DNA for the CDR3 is TGTGCCGGCCGACTAGCGGGCAGCTCCTACGAGCAGTACTTC. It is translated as CAGRLAGSSYEQYF. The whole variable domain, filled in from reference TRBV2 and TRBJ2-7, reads EPEVTQTPSHQVTQMGQEVILRCVPISNHLYFYWYRQILGQKVEFLVSFYNNEISEKSEIFDDQFSVERPDGSNFTLKIRSTKLEDSAMYFCAGRLAGSSYEQYFGPGTRLTVT.

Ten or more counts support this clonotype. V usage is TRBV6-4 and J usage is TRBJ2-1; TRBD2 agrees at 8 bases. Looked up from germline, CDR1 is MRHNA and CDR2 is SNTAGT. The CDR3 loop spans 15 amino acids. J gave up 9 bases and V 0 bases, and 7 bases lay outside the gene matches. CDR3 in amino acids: CASSDSSGSGGEQFF. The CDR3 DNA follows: TGTGCCAGCAGTGACTCCAGCGGGAGTGGTGGTGAGCAGTTCTTC.

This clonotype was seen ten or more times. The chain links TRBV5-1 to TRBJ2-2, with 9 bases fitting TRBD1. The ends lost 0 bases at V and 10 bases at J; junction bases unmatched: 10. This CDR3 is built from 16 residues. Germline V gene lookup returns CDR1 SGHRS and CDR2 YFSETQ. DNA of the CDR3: TGCGCCAGCAGCTTGGTTGGAGACAGGGGGTCGTCGGAGCTGTTTTTT. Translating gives CASSLVGDRGSSELFF.

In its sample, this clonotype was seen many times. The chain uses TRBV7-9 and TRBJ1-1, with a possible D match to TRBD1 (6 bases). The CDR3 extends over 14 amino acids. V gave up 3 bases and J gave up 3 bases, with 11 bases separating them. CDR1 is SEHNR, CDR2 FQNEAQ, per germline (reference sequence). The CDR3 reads CASSFPGEDTEAFF. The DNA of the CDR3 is TGTGCCAGCAGCTTTCCAGGGGAGGACACTGAAGCTTTCTTT.

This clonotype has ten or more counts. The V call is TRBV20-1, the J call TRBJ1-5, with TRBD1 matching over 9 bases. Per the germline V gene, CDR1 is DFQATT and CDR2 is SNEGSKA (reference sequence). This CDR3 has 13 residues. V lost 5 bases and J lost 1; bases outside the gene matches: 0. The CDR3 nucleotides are TGCAGTGCTGGGACAGGGAGCAATCAGCCCCAGCATTTT. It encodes CSAGTGSNQPQHF.

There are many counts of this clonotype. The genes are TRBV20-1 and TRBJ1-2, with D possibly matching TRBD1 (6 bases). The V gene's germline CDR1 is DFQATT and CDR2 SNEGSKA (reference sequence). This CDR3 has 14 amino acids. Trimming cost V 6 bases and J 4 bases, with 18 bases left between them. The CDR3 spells CSAKSDRSSYGYTF. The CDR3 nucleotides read TGCAGTGCAAAATCCGACAGGTCTTCCTATGGCTACACCTTC.

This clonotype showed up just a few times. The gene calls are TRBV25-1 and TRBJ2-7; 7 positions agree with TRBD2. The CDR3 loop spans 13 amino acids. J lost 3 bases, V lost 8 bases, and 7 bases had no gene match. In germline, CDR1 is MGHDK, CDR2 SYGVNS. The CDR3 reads CASVSGMGYEQYF. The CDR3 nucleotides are TGTGCCAGCGTAAGCGGGATGGGCTACGAGCAGTACTTC.

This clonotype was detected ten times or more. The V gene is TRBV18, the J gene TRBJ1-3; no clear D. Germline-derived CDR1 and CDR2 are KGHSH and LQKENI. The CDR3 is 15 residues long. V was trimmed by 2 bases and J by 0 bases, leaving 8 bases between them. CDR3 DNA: TGTGCCAGCTCACCAACAAGAAGCTCTGGAAACACCATATATTTT. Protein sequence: CASSPTRSSGNTIYF.

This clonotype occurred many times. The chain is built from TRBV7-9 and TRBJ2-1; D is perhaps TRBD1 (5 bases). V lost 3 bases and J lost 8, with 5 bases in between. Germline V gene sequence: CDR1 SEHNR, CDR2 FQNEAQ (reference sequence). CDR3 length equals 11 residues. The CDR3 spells CASSLTDEQFF. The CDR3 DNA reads TGTGCCAGCAGCTTGACAGATGAGCAGTTCTTC.

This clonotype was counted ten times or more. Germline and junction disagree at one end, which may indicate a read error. CDR3 loop: CANSLDRGLASVNTGELFF. CDR3 DNA sequence: TGTGCCAACAGCCTCGACAGGGGGCTGGCTAGCGTGAACACCGGGGAGCTGTTTTTT. This rearrangement joins TRBV11-2 to TRBJ2-2; 10 bases fit TRBD1. From germline, CDR1 is SGHAT and CDR2 FQNNGV. The CDR3 consists of 19 residues.

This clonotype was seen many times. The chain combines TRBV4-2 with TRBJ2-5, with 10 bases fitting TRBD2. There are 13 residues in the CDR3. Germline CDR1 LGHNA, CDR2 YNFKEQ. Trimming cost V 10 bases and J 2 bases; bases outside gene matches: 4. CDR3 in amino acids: CATLAGDQETQYF. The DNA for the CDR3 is TGTGCCACCCTAGCGGGAGATCAAGAGACCCAGTACTTC.

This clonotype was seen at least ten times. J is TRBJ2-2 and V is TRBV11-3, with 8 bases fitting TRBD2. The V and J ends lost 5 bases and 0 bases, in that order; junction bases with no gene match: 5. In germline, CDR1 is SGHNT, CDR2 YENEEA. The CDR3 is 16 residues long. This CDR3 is CASSRISGANTGELFF. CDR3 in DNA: TGTGCCAGCAGCCGAATTAGCGGGGCGAACACCGGGGAGCTGTTTTTT.

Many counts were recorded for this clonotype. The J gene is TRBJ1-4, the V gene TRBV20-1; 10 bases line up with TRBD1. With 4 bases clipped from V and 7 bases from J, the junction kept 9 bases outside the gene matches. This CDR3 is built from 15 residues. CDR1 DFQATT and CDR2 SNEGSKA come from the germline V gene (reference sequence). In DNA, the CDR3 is TGCAGTGCTATGACAGGGGGCGATCAGGGTGAAAAACTGTTTTTT. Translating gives CSAMTGGDQGEKLFF.